This passage covers 31 T cell receptor beta chains from one sample sequenced in a study of T cells in tuberculosis. This table comes from immunoSEQ multiplex PCR, and its TCRdb copy is limited to in-frame clones, with some not included. The table lists 35,000 to 50,000 clones, less than 95% of them singletons, with about 2% in the top ten. The sample consisted of PBMCs. The receptors shown here come from a donor aged 10 to 29 with latent tuberculosis or without tuberculosis infection. Some clones in this sample may be carry-over from other donors' samples.

V usage is TRBV28 and J usage is TRBJ1-3, with D maybe TRBD1 (5 bases). CDR3 length: 16 residues. CDR1 is MDHEN, CDR2 SYDVKM, per germline. Trimming removed 5 bases from V and 0 bases from J, with 14 bases in between. This CDR3 is CASSIPLTDSGNTIYF. In nucleotides, the CDR3 is TGTGCCAGCAGTATACCGCTGACAGACTCTGGAAACACCATATATTTT.

The rearrangement uses TRBV7-2 and TRBJ1-2; D uncertain. Germline V gives CDR1 SGHTA, CDR2 FQGNSA. The ends were cut back, 5 bases at V and 11 bases at J, with 18 bases in the middle. The CDR3 is 13 residues long. CDR3 sequence reads: CASSHGSQLEYTF. CDR3 nucleotide sequence: TGTGCCAGCAGCCACGGGTCGCAGTTAGAATACACCTTC.

CDR3 region: CASALRVSQYF. Written as DNA, the CDR3 is TGTGCTAGTGCCTTGAGGGTGTCCCAGTACTTC. The chain combines TRBV12-5 with TRBJ2-5; D is perhaps TRBD2 (5 bases). The V end lost 7 bases, the J end lost 9 bases, and 12 bases lay between the germline ends. The CDR3 has 11 residues. Per the germline V gene, CDR1 is LGHNT and CDR2 is FRNRAP.

This rearrangement joins TRBV28 to TRBJ2-7; TRBD1 agrees at 7 bases. With V trimmed by 4 bases and J by 2 bases, 5 bases remained unmatched. CDR1 is MDHEN and CDR2 is SYDVKM in the germline V gene. This CDR3 comprises 14 residues. The CDR3 nucleotides read TGTGCCAGCAGTTCCCGACAGGGAGCCTACGAGCAGTACTTC. Amino acids: CASSSRQGAYEQYF.

CDR3 DNA sequence: TGTGCCAGCAGCTGGACTAGCGGGAACACCGGGGAGCTGTTTTTT. Encoded protein: CASSWTSGNTGELFF. V and J are TRBV5-4 and TRBJ2-2; 10 bases match TRBD2. V lost 3 bases, J lost 1 base, and 0 bases stayed unmatched. The CDR3 extends over 15 amino acids. Germline V lookup: CDR1 SGHNT, CDR2 YYREEE (reference sequence).

The chain has TRBV5-5 and TRBJ2-1; D is uncertain. The CDR3 length is 14 residues. CDR1 is SGHKS, CDR2 YYEKEE, per germline (reference sequence). The V end was cut by 0 bases, the J end by 5 bases, with 9 bases between. CDR3 sequence: CASSLAGADNEQFF. DNA of the CDR3: TGTGCCAGCAGCTTGGCGGGTGCTGACAATGAGCAGTTCTTC.

J is TRBJ1-1 and V is TRBV28; D is possibly TRBD1 (6 bases). The CDR3 runs to 14 residues. The germline V gene encodes CDR1 MDHEN and CDR2 SYDVKM. V shed 3 bases and J shed 4 bases, with 12 bases lying between them. DNA for the CDR3: TGTGCCAGCAGTTTGCCTACAGGGCCCACTGAAGCTTTCTTT. It is translated as CASSLPTGPTEAFF.

The chain uses TRBV4-1 and TRBJ1-5; D is unclear. The V gene's germline CDR1 is MGHRA and CDR2 YSYEKL. V was shortened by 1 base and J by 3 bases, with 13 bases between the two germline ends. The CDR3 covers 16 residues. CDR3 loop: CASSQARDMLNQPQHF. The CDR3 DNA is TGCGCCAGCAGCCAAGCGAGGGATATGCTCAATCAGCCCCAGCATTTT.

The chain recombines TRBV4-3 with TRBJ2-7, with 11 positions matching TRBD1. The germline gives CDR1 LGHNA, CDR2 YSLEER. V gave up 2 bases and J gave up 4 bases; unmatched junction bases: 4. This CDR3 is built from 15 residues. This chain's CDR3 is CASSQTGTGGYEQYF. Written as DNA, the CDR3 is TGCGCCAGCAGCCAAACCGGGACAGGGGGTTACGAGCAGTACTTC.

The V and J genes are TRBV7-3 and TRBJ2-1; a possible D gene is TRBD2 (5 bases). CDR1 and CDR2 (germline): SGHTA, FQGTGA. CDR3 length: 13 amino acids. Trimming took off 5 bases at V and 6 bases at J, with 11 bases between the two ends. DNA for the CDR3: TGTGCCAGCAGCCCTACTAGTGCCAATGAGCAGTTCTTC. Translated: CASSPTSANEQFF.

This clone is a singleton in its sample. This chain links TRBV6-5 with TRBJ2-7, with TRBD2 matching 11 bases. This CDR3 is built from 15 residues. With 5 bases clipped from V and 7 bases from J, the junction kept 10 bases outside the gene matches. The V gene's germline CDR1 is MNHEY and CDR2 SVGAGI. The CDR3 DNA is TGTGCCAGCAGTCGAACCACTAGCGGGAGTTCTGAGCAGTACTTC. Its protein product is CASSRTTSGSSEQYF.

This chain links TRBV28 with TRBJ2-7, with TRBD1 identical over 8 bases. With V trimmed by 6 bases and J by 2 bases, 12 bases remained unmatched. The germline V gene has CDR1 MDHEN and CDR2 SYDVKM. The CDR3 covers 16 residues. CDR3 sequence: CASSRTFRDRTYEQYF. CDR3 DNA: TGTGCCAGCAGCCGAACCTTCCGGGACAGGACCTACGAGCAGTACTTC.

V gene TRBV6-6 combines with J gene TRBJ2-1; a possible D gene is TRBD1 (5 bases). Trimming removed 2 bases at V and 8 bases at J, with 13 bases between. The germline gives CDR1 MNHNY, CDR2 SVGAGI (reference sequence). This CDR3 is 14 amino acids long. This chain's CDR3 is CASSYRAKGDEQFF. The CDR3 nucleotides read TGTGCCAGCAGTTACAGGGCCAAAGGGGATGAGCAGTTCTTC.

This clone was detected only once. The genes are TRBV15 and TRBJ2-5; the match to TRBD2 covers 11 bases. This CDR3 contains 14 residues. Germline V gene data show CDR1 as LNHNV and CDR2 as YYDKDF (reference sequence). Trimming at V came to 1 base and at J to 6 bases, leaving 1 base not matched to a gene. CDR3 residues: CATSRVAGGKTQYF. In DNA, the CDR3 is TGTGCCACCAGCAGAGTAGCGGGGGGGAAGACCCAGTACTTC.

The gene calls are TRBV9 and TRBJ2-2; a possible D gene is TRBD2 (6 bases). The CDR3 is 15 residues long. Germline values: CDR1 SGDLS, CDR2 YYNGEE. V gave up 0 bases and J gave up 5 bases, with 11 bases separating them. CDR3 DNA sequence: TGTGCCAGCAGCGTAGAACTAGCAGGTACCGGGGAGCTGTTTTTT. Encoded protein: CASSVELAGTGELFF. Drawing the rest from reference TRBV9 and TRBJ2-2, the complete variable domain is DSGVTQTPKHLITATGQRVTLRCSPRSGDLSVYWYQQSLDQGLQFLIQYYNGEERAKGNILERFSAQQFPDLHSELNLSSLELGDSALYFCASSVELAGTGELFFGEGSRLTVL.

The table lists this clone with a count of one. This chain links TRBV29-1 with TRBJ2-1; tentatively, D is TRBD1 (5 bases). CDR3 size: 11 residues. Trimming shortened V by 4 bases and J by 4 bases, and 5 bases separated the two germline ends. Germline-derived CDR1 and CDR2 are SQVTM and ANQGSEA. The CDR3 loop reads CSVGQYNEQFF. Here the CDR3 DNA reads TGCAGCGTTGGACAGTACAATGAGCAGTTCTTC.

The J gene is TRBJ2-5, the V gene TRBV5-1; D perhaps matches TRBD1 (6 bases). Between the trimmed V and J ends, which lost 2 bases and 1 base, there was a span of 12 bases. The CDR3 spans 15 residues. From germline, CDR1 is SGHRS and CDR2 YFSETQ. Here the CDR3 reads CASSFPDSVQETQYF. The CDR3 DNA sequence: TGCGCCAGCAGCTTTCCGGACAGCGTCCAAGAGACCCAGTACTTC.

This chain connects TRBV9 to TRBJ1-5, with TRBD1 as a possible D gene (5 bases). Germline V gene sequence: CDR1 SGDLS, CDR2 YYNGEE. The CDR3 extends over 13 amino acids. The V end was cut by 2 bases, the J end by 4 bases, with 7 bases between. CDR3: CASSVGPNQPQHF. In nucleotides, the CDR3 is TGTGCCAGCAGCGTGGGGCCAAATCAGCCCCAGCATTTT.

The chain combines TRBV7-2 with TRBJ1-4; D may be TRBD1 (5 bases). The germline V and J ends were trimmed by 6 bases and 12 bases, with 17 bases remaining between them. Germline lookup yields CDR1 SGHTA and CDR2 FQGNSA. The CDR3 spans 13 residues. CDR3 sequence reads: CASSADRGTELFF. As DNA, the CDR3 is TGTGCCAGCAGTGCTGATCGGGGGACGGAACTGTTTTTT.

This clone occurred a few times. CDR3 sequence: CAWSQGNGQPQHF. The CDR3 bases are TGTGCCTGGTCACAGGGTAATGGGCAGCCCCAGCATTTT. The chain links TRBV30 to TRBJ1-5; D might be TRBD1 (6 bases). Trimming stripped 5 bases from V and 7 bases from J, with 15 bases between. CDR1 and CDR2 (germline): GTSNPN, SVGIG (reference sequence). CDR3 length equals 13 residues.

This clone was seen a single time. This rearrangement joins TRBV7-2 to TRBJ2-2; 7 bases align to TRBD2. J was trimmed by 5 bases and V by 5 bases; bases with no gene match: 11. CDR1 is SGHTA and CDR2 is FQGNSA in the germline V gene. The CDR3 totals 16 residues. Here the CDR3 DNA reads TGTGCCAGCAGCCTCTGGAGGGCCGGGAGGACCGGGGAGCTGTTTTTT. The encoded protein is CASSLWRAGRTGELFF.

This chain uses TRBV28 with TRBJ1-2; 7 bases agree with TRBD1. This CDR3 is built from 11 residues. After removal of 11 bases from V and 2 bases from J, the junction contained 2 bases not matched to a gene. Germline V gene data show CDR1 as MDHEN and CDR2 as SYDVKM. The CDR3 region is CAGGQNYGYTF. CDR3 in DNA: TGTGCCGGGGGACAGAACTATGGCTACACCTTC.

This clone was picked up one time. The rearrangement uses TRBV4-3 and TRBJ2-7, with TRBD2 matching over 10 bases. Germline V CDR1 and CDR2: LGHNA, YSLEER. The CDR3 is 17 residues long. The J segment lost 3 bases and the V segment lost 4 bases, leaving 12 bases of the junction unmatched. CDR3 in amino acids: CASSPLAGVSLGYEQYF. DNA of the CDR3: TGCGCCAGCAGCCCGCTAGCGGGAGTGAGTTTGGGCTACGAGCAGTACTTC.

V is TRBV7-9 and J is TRBJ1-1; D is possibly TRBD1 (5 bases). Deletions cut 4 bases from V and 4 bases from J, with 19 bases between. The CDR3 contains 16 residues. Germline-derived CDR1 and CDR2 are SEHNR and FQNEAQ (reference sequence). CDR3 coding DNA: TGTGCCAGCAGCTCTGGGGGAGGGGTGTTGGGCACTGAAGCTTTCTTT. The encoded protein is CASSSGGGVLGTEAFF.

The chain is built from TRBV9 and TRBJ2-3; 9 nucleotides agree with TRBD2. CDR3 length: 19 residues. After removal of 0 bases from V and 3 bases from J, the junction contained 14 bases not matched to a gene. CDR1 SGDLS and CDR2 YYNGEE come from the germline V gene. CDR3 DNA sequence: TGTGCCAGCAGCGTAGTTGGCATCGGGGGCGGGAGGGGTACAGATACGCAGTATTTT. Protein: CASSVVGIGGGRGTDTQYF.

The chain uses TRBV25-1 and TRBJ1-2, with a possible D match to TRBD1 (6 bases). Trimming cost V 6 bases and J 8 bases, with 16 bases left between them. CDR1 and CDR2 from the germline V gene are MGHDK and SYGVNS. This CDR3 is built from 13 residues. This CDR3 is CASRPTGLEGYTF. The CDR3 DNA is TGTGCCAGCAGGCCTACAGGGTTGGAGGGCTACACCTTC.

V usage is TRBV19 and J usage is TRBJ1-1, with a tentative D call TRBD1 (6 bases). CDR1 is LNHDA, CDR2 SQIVND, per germline (reference sequence). This CDR3 comprises 14 residues. The V gene lost 3 bases and the J gene lost 4 bases, with 12 bases spanning the gap. The CDR3 region has the DNA TGTGCCAGTAGTATCTCAGGGGTAGGCACTGAAGCTTTCTTT. It codes for CASSISGVGTEAFF.

This chain connects TRBV7-6 to TRBJ2-7, with D possibly matching TRBD1 (5 bases). Per germline, CDR1 SGHVS and CDR2 FNYEAQ. V was cut by 2 bases and J by 5 bases, with 7 bases left in between. CDR3 length: 12 residues. CDR3 nucleotide sequence: TGTGCCAGCAGCTTACAGGGAAACGAGCAGTACTTC. Its protein is CASSLQGNEQYF.

The DNA of the CDR3 is TGCGCCAGCAGTGAACAGGGGGCGCGCACAGATACGCAGTATTTT. This gives the protein CASSEQGARTDTQYF. This sequence joins TRBV10-2 and TRBJ2-3, with 9 bases aligning to TRBD1. With 3 bases clipped from V and 1 base from J, the junction kept 2 bases outside the gene matches. The CDR3 contains 15 residues. Looked up from germline, CDR1 is WSHSY and CDR2 is SAAADI.

CDR3 coding DNA: TGTGCCAGCAGTTTAAGTGAGAAGCGGGATCTAGTGGGAACAGATACGCAGTATTTT. It yields the protein CASSLSEKRDLVGTDTQYF. The chain is built from TRBV28 and TRBJ2-3; TRBD2 agrees at 7 bases. The trim removed 2 bases at V and 3 bases at J, leaving 17 bases unmatched. The V gene's germline CDR1 is MDHEN and CDR2 SYDVKM. The length of the CDR3 is 19 residues.

This chain uses TRBV28 with TRBJ2-6; D remains ambiguous. The CDR3 has 14 amino acids. Germline V lookup: CDR1 MDHEN, CDR2 SYDVKM. V shed 7 bases and J shed 1 base, with 8 bases lying between them. The CDR3 bases are TGTGCCAGCAATACAGTTTCTGGGGCCAACGTCCTGACTTTC. It yields the protein CASNTVSGANVLTF.